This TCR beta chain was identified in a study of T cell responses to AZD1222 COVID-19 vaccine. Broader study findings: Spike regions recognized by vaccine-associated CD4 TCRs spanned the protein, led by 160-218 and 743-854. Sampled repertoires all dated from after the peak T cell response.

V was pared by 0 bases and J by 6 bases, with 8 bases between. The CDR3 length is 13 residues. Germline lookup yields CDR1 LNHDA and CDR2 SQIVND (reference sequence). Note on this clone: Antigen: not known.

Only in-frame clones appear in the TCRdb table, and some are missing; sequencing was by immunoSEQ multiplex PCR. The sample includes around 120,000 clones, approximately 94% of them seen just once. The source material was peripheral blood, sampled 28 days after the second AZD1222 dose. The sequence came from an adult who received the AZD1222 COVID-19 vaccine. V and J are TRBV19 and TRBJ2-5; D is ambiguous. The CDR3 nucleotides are TGTGCCAGTAGTATAGACTGGTCGAAGACCCAGTACTTC. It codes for CASSIDWSKTQYF.